What follows describes a single T cell receptor (beta chain). The sample is drawn from a study of T cells after yellow fever vaccination. This CDR3 contains 12 residues. Trimming pared 5 bases from V and 9 bases from J, leaving 13 bases between. 5'RACE template switching generated TCR cDNA, adding a universal primer site and UMIs. TCRdb used MiXCR to reprocess the 5' RACE reads, holding one entry per CDR3 protein. The data contain hundreds of thousands of distinct CDR3 sequences, less than 20% of them seen just once; the ten biggest clones take up 15% to 20%. The chain recombines TRBV12-3 or TRBV12-4 with TRBJ1-1; D might be TRBD1 (5 bases). Sequenced material: PBMCs, taken 5 days after the first yellow fever vaccination. The receptor's source is a man between 18 and 35 years old who received the YFV17D yellow fever vaccine. DNA of the CDR3: TGTGCCAGCAGTGCAGGGTCCGGGAAAGCTTTCTTT. Translating it yields CASSAGSGKAFF.